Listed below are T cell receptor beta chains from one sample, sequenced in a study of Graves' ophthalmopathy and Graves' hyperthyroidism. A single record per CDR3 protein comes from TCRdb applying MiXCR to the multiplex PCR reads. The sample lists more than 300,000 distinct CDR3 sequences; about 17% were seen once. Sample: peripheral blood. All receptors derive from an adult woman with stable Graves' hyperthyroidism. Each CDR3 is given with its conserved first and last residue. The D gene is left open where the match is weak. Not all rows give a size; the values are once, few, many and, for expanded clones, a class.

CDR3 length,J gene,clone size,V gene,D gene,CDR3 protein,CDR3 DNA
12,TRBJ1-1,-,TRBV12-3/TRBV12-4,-,CASRVSNTEAFF,TGTGCCAGCAGGGTGTCGAACACTGAAGCTTTCTTT
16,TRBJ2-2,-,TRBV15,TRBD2,CATSSIAGGGWGELCF,TGTGCCACCAGCAGTATAGCGGGAGGAGGATGGGGGGAGCTGTGTTTT
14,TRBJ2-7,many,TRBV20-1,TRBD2,CSSRTSGRAYEQYF,TGCAGCTCCAGGACTAGCGGGAGGGCCTACGAGCAGTACTTC
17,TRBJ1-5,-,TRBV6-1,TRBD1,CASRPRGSLVSNQPQHF,TGTGCCAGCAGGCCCAGGGGGAGCTTAGTTAGCAATCAGCCCCAGCATTTT
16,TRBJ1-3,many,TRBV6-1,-,CASSEGTVRSGNTIYF,TGTGCCAGCAGTGAAGGGACCGTCCGCTCTGGAAACACCATATATTTT
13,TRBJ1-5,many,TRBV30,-,CAWGRGGGQPQHF,TGTGCCTGGGGACGCGGCGGGGGGCAGCCCCAGCATTTT
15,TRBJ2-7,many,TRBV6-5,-,CASSFDPQGSYEQYF,TGTGCCAGCAGTTTTGATCCACAGGGATCGTACGAGCAGTACTTC
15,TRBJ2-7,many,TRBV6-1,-,CASRSREGANYEQYF,TGTGCCAGCAGGTCCCGGGAGGGGGCAAACTACGAGCAGTACTTC
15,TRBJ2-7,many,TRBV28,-,CASSRLLDITYEQYF,TGTGCCAGCAGTAGACTACTGGACATAACCTACGAGCAGTACTTC
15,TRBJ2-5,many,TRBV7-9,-,CASSLGLDSSETQYF,TGTGCCAGCAGCTTAGGACTAGACTCGTCGGAGACCCAGTACTTC
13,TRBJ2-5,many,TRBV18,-,CASSPLGRETQYF,TGTGCCAGCTCACCGTTAGGGAGAGAGACCCAGTACTTC
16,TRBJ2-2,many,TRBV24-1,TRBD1,CATRAWGQGGTGELFF,TGTGCCACCAGAGCCTGGGGACAGGGGGGTACCGGGGAGCTGTTTTTT
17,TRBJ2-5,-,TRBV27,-,CASSSTGLWEWEETQYF,TGTGCCAGCAGTTCTACGGGCTTATGGGAGTGGGAAGAGACCCAGTACTTC
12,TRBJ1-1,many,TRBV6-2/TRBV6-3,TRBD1,CASSRTGSGAFF,TGTGCCAGCAGTCGGACAGGGAGTGGAGCTTTCTTT
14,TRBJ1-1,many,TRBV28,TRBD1,CASSFGTGKTEAFF,TGTGCCAGCAGTTTCGGGACAGGGAAAACTGAAGCTTTCTTT
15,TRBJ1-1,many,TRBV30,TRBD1,CAWSVTDRINTEAFF,TGTGCCTGGAGTGTTACGGACAGGATCAACACTGAAGCTTTCTTT
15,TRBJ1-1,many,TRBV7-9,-,CASKWEENMNTEAFF,TGTGCCAGCAAATGGGAGGAGAACATGAACACTGAAGCTTTCTTT
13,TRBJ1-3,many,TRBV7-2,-,CASSLVNGNTIYF,TGTGCCAGCAGCTTAGTAAACGGAAACACCATATATTTT
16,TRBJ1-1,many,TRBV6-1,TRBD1,CASRGGQGSRKTEAFF,TGTGCCAGCAGGGGAGGACAGGGCAGCAGGAAGACTGAAGCTTTCTTT
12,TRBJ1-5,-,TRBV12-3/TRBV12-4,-,CASTYSYQPQHF,TGTGCCAGCACCTACTCATACCAGCCCCAGCATTTT
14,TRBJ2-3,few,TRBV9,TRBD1,CASSVVTGGDTQYF,TGTGCCAGCAGCGTAGTTACAGGGGGAGATACGCAGTATTTT
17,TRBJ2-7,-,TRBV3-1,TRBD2,CASSQDPASGRSYEQYF,TGTGCCAGCAGCCAAGATCCGGCTAGCGGTCGCTCCTACGAGCAGTACTTC
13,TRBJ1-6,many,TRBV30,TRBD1,CASGQGAYSPLHF,TGTGCCAGCGGACAGGGTGCATATTCACCCCTCCACTTT
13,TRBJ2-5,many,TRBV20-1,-,CSATGTRRETQYF,TGCAGTGCCACCGGGACCCGCAGAGAGACCCAGTACTTC
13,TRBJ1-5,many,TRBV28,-,CAGGDSVNQPQHF,TGTGCCGGAGGGGATAGTGTCAATCAGCCCCAGCATTTT
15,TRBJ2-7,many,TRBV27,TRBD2,CASSFASGRAYEQYF,TGTGCCAGCAGTTTTGCCAGCGGGAGGGCCTACGAGCAGTACTTC
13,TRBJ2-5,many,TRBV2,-,CATTTGLRETQYF,TGTGCCACAACTACAGGGTTACGCGAGACCCAGTACTTC
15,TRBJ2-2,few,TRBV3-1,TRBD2,CASRWTSGNTGELFF,TGTGCCAGCAGGTGGACTAGCGGGAACACCGGGGAGCTGTTTTTT
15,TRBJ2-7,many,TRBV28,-,CASSLLGGGHYEQYF,TGTGCCAGCAGTCTGTTAGGTGGGGGACATTACGAGCAGTACTTC
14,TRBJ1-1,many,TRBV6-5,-,CASSYGSVNTEAFF,TGTGCCAGCAGTTACGGGTCAGTTAACACTGAAGCTTTCTTT
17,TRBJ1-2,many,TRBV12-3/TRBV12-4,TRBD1,CASSFRPYDRDGDGYTF,TGTGCCAGCAGTTTCCGCCCTTACGACAGGGATGGTGATGGCTACACCTTC
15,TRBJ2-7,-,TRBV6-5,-,CASSYSTEVTYEQYF,TGTGCCAGCAGTTACTCGACCGAGGTTACCTACGAGCAGTACTTC
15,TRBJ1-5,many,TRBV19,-,CASSATTYSNQPQHF,TGTGCCAGTAGCGCGACAACATATAGCAATCAGCCCCAGCATTTT
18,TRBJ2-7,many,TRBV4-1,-,CASSQESPREGPSYEQYF,TGCGCCAGCAGCCAAGAAAGTCCGCGAGAAGGCCCTTCCTACGAGCAGTACTTC
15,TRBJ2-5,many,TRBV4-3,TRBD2,CASSQGLAGQETQYF,TGCGCCAGCAGCCAAGGACTAGCGGGGCAAGAGACCCAGTACTTC
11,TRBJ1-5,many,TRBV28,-,CASSFRKPQHF,TGTGCCAGCAGTTTTCGGAAGCCCCAGCATTTT
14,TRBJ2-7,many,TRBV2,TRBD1,CASKYRGVSYEQYF,TGTGCCAGCAAGTACAGGGGAGTCTCCTACGAGCAGTACTTC
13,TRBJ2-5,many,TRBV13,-,CASSLGTMETQYF,TGTGCCAGCAGCTTAGGCACGATGGAGACCCAGTACTTC
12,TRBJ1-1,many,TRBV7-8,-,CASSLLEGEAFF,TGTGCCAGCAGCTTACTGGAGGGTGAAGCTTTCTTT
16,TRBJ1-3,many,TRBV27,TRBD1,CASSLSGQGGGNTIYF,TGTGCCAGCAGTTTATCCGGACAGGGTGGTGGAAACACCATATATTTT
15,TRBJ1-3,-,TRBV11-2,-,CASSLELLSGNTIYF,TGTGCCAGCAGCTTAGAGCTTCTGTCTGGAAACACCATATATTTT
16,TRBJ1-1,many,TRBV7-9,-,CASSLGSRVRNTEAFF,TGTGCCAGCAGCTTAGGTTCTCGGGTCCGGAACACTGAAGCTTTCTTT
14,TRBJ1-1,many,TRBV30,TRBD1,CAWGLTGVVLEAFF,TGTGCCTGGGGCTTAACAGGGGTCGTTCTAGAAGCTTTCTTT
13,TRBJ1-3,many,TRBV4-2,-,CASSPEARNTIYF,TGTGCCAGCAGTCCAGAGGCGCGAAACACCATATATTTT
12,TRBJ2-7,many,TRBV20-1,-,CSASPRSNEQYF,TGCAGTGCTAGCCCCCGGAGTAACGAGCAGTACTTC
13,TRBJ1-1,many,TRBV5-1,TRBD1,CASSFTGGTEAFF,TGCGCCAGCAGCTTCACAGGGGGTACTGAAGCTTTCTTT
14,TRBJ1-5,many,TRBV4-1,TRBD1,CASSQGTGFQPQHF,TGCGCCAGCAGCCAAGGGACAGGGTTTCAGCCCCAGCATTTT
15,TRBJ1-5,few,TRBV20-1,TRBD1,CSTRTGGHSNQPQHF,TGCAGTACTCGGACAGGCGGACATAGCAATCAGCCCCAGCATTTT
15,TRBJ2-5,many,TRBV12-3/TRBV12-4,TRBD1,CASSPGTGGQETQYF,TGTGCCAGCAGCCCTGGGACAGGGGGCCAGGAGACCCAGTACTTC
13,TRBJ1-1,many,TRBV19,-,CASSFGKNTEAFF,TGTGCCAGTAGCTTCGGCAAGAACACTGAAGCTTTCTTT
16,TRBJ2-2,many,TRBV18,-,CASSPWQGTNTGELFF,TGTGCCAGCTCACCATGGCAGGGGACTAACACCGGGGAGCTGTTTTTT
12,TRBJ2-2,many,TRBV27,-,CATSTHTGELFF,TGTGCCACCTCTACTCACACCGGGGAGCTGTTTTTT
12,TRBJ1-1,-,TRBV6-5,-,CASSYANTEAFF,TGTGCCAGCAGTTATGCCAACACTGAAGCTTTCTTT
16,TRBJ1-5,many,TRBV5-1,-,CASSLMPDGGNQPQHF,TGCGCCAGCAGCCTAATGCCGGATGGTGGCAATCAGCCCCAGCATTTT